This T cell receptor beta chain was profiled in a study of metastatic and nonmetastatic thyroid tumors. No treatment had been given to any patient before thyroid surgery. Study results and limitations: In both blood and tumor samples, TCR beta diversity was reported significantly higher for malignant than benign nodules.

This clone was detected ten times or more. Its antigen is unknown. This CDR3 region has 13 residues. With V trimmed by 4 bases and J by 5 bases, 3 bases remained unmatched. Per germline, CDR1 MGHDK and CDR2 SYGVNS. TCRdb re-processed the PCR reads through MiXCR. The data hold 25,000 to 40,000 clones, with 6% to 9.5% observed a single time. Sequenced material: blood. The TCR originated in a female donor with papillary thyroid cancer or a benign thyroid nodule (not recorded which). Some clones in this sample may be carry-over from other donors' samples. This chain joins TRBV25-1 and TRBJ1-1; 8 nucleotides match TRBD1. CDR3 residues: CASSGQGLTEAFF. Written as DNA, the CDR3 is TGTGCCAGCAGTGGACAGGGGTTAACTGAAGCTTTCTTT.